This TCR beta chain was identified during a study of T cells after posttransplantation cyclophosphamide listed by TCRdb under 2016. Regarding the research as a whole: The study tracked T cell repertoire reconstitution by TRB sequencing after myeloablative bone marrow transplantation using posttransplantation cyclophosphamide as GVHD prophylaxis. Antigen receptor sequencing covered samples from a few dozen PTCy-treated patients and 16 of their related bone marrow donors. Public TRB sequences were queried against a database of over 3,000 sequences associated with responses to pathogens, tumor antigens, self-antigens and alloantigens. Blood from all 35 or so PTCy patients with 1-year posttransplant specimens was subjected to TRB sequencing. Up to 3 additional blood samples from 2 to 5.2 years after transplant were also TRB-sequenced in 3 patients, as was pretransplant blood from a handful of patients. TRA and TRB clonality were tightly correlated in several samples, so subsequent TCR analyses focused on TRB only.

Overall results and qualifications from the work: Donor-recipient similarity was low at 1-2 months but rose over the first year, and later blood repertoires were often dominated by donor CD8+ memory clones. Across 40 to 55 patients, TRB clonality was highly associated with recipient CMV seropositivity and CMV reactivation, and PTCy diversity was similar to diversity in CNI/methotrexate controls. The TRB repertoires of T cells infiltrating skin or the GI tract showed only limited overlap with the TRB repertoires found in blood.

From a lookup of the germline V gene (reference sequence), CDR1 and CDR2 are MNHEY and SMNVEV. At the junction V is shortened by 3 bases and J by 10 bases, with 7 bases in between. Inclusive of the bounding cysteine and phenylalanine, the CDR3 is 11 residues long. Only the CDR3 region is kept as DNA, spanning 33 bases read in frame from base 1. TRB sequencing was run on genomic DNA with either the immunoSEQ assay at survey resolution or the hsTCRB kit. From the authors' description of their analysis: The immunoSEQ software handled initial read processing, and the LymphoSeq R package was used for repertoire analyses. Clonality was calculated as 1 minus normalized Shannon entropy, and the Gini coefficient was also calculated for each TRB dataset. Phenotypes of unsorted samples were inferred by mapping TRB sequences from sorted subsets of the recipient or donor onto unsorted samples of the same recipient. Sourced from immuneACCESS, this table was stored by TCRdb with only in-frame sequences that have V and J called. A share of the clones is absent; for the studies checked, an unresolved V gene accounts for under half, and the remainder has no known explanation. V and J calls plus clone size are reproduced from that table; the DNA served to infer D and trimming. Across this sample there are tens of thousands of clones, with 95% to 99% seen only once. Of the sample, under 0.15% is held by the ten largest clones.

Only one count was recorded for this clone. The antigen it binds to is not known. One base away there is no much larger clone; base qualities are not given. Related bone marrow donors provided peripheral blood samples on the day of marrow donation. Viable CD3+CD4+ or CD3+CD8+ cells that were CCR7+CD45RA+CD45RO-CD95-CD27+CD28+ were classified as naive T cells. Peripheral blood and bone marrow mononuclear cells were isolated by Ficoll-Hypaque density centrifugation and were cryopreserved. Sorting of CD4+ and CD8+ T cells, including naive and memory subsets, was performed by FACS on a FACSAria II. Material: naive CD8+ T cells sorted from PBMCs. The rearrangement combines TRBV27 with TRBJ2-1; the D gene cannot be named for sure. This sequence originates from a man aged 40-55 years in good health, CMV-negative, and a related stem cell transplant donor. The CDR3 corresponds to CASSFWPEQFF. The sequenced DNA is TGTGCCAGCAGTTTCTGGCCGGAGCAGTTCTTC.